This TCR beta chain was recorded in a study of cytomegalovirus exposure and HLA in healthy donors. General study results and limits: In presence/absence analyses, roughly uniform sequencing depth across donors was assumed. Earlier results showed most TCR beta V segments being productive about 90% or about 30% of the time.

Trimming at V came to 4 bases and at J to 9 bases, leaving 10 bases not matched to a gene. The CDR3 loop spans 16 amino acids. Germline loops: CDR1 SGHNT, CDR2 YYREEE (reference sequence). The PCR made use of 60 Vbeta and 13 Jbeta primers. Method: immunoSEQ multiplex PCR; TCRdb's copy keeps in-frame clones and lacks some. The table has around 78,000 clones, roughly 80% seen once. This clone has only a few counts. Its target is not known. V gene TRBV5-4 combines with J gene TRBJ1-6; 10 bases match TRBD1. This TCR was recovered from a male donor in good health and CMV-seronegative. The sequencing input was PBMCs. CDR3 region: CASSPNRQGAGSPLHF. Written as DNA, the CDR3 is TGTGCCAGCAGCCCAAACCGACAGGGGGCTGGTTCACCCCTCCACTTT.